The rows below give T cell receptor beta chains drawn from one sample of a study of Ad26.COV2.S vaccination and SARS-CoV-2 variants. This table comes from immunoSEQ multiplex PCR, and its TCRdb copy is limited to in-frame clones, with some not included. Of 380,000 or so clones in the sample, under 90% are singletons; the top ten hold 7.4%. The sequencing used peripheral blood, collected in a trial of Ad26.COV2.S vaccine versus placebo. These receptors were obtained from a person between 18 and 65 years old who received the Ad26.COV2.S COVID-19 vaccine or a placebo. Each CDR3 is given with its conserved first and last residue. Each record gives: V gene, CDR3 protein.

V: TRBV3-1/TRBV3-2; CDR3: CASSDPPRGYGYTF
V: TRBV2; CDR3: CASSARGLALKDTQYF
V: TRBV3-1/TRBV3-2; CDR3: CASGPPTSGGIAKNIQYF
V: TRBV2; CDR3: CASSEASQGAYGYTF
V: TRBV7-9; CDR3: CASARTGSNSPLHF
V: TRBV24-1; CDR3: CATSATGGKTQYF
V: TRBV6-4; CDR3: CASSDQGGSYNEQFF
V: TRBV27; CDR3: CAAGGQGGITPLHF
V: TRBV19; CDR3: CASRDSLFNQPQHF
V: TRBV4-3; CDR3: CASSHRTSPSTDTQYF
V: TRBV7-3; CDR3: CASSLTARGGELFF
V: TRBV10-3; CDR3: CAIRDTTEGEKLFF
V: TRBV20-1; CDR3: CSASGLATEQYF
V: TRBV20-1; CDR3: CSAFRDWGYTF
V: TRBV12-3/TRBV12-4; CDR3: CASTFLGDYGYTF